The rows below give T cell receptor beta chains drawn from one sample of a study of identical twins. TCRdb analysed the 5' RACE reads with MiXCR anew, one entry per CDR3 protein. The repertoire has more than 650,000 distinct CDR3 sequences, 5.5% to 6.5% of them found once; the top ten carry roughly 1.6%. Sample: naive T cells sorted from blood. All receptors derive from a man aged 18 to 29 in good health. Each CDR3 is given with its conserved first and last residue. Each record gives: clone size, V gene, CDR3 length, J gene, D gene, CDR3 DNA, CDR3 protein. A D gene is named only where the DNA matches it firmly. Size is stated for part of the rows, as once, few or many counts, or as a class when the clone is expanded.

many	TRBV6-4	12	TRBJ2-2	NA	TGTGCCAGCAGAACGGAGACCGGGGAGCTGTTTTTT	CASRTETGELFF
few	TRBV18	15	TRBJ2-7	NA	TGTGCCAGCTCCCTTGGACAGATGCCTACGGAAGAGCAGTACTTC	CASSLGQMPTEEQYF
few	TRBV7-2	16	TRBJ2-4	TRBD2	TGTGCCAGCAGCTTGGAAGGGACTAGCGGGAGCAACATTCAGTACTTC	CASSLEGTSGSNIQYF
few	TRBV28	18	TRBJ2-3	TRBD2	TGTGCCAGCAGTTTCCCCTTTGAGGGTAGCGGGAGCACAGATACGCAGTATTTT	CASSFPFEGSGSTDTQYF
many	TRBV28	15	TRBJ1-2	TRBD1	TGTGCCAGCAGCCTAGGGGGGACAGGGGACGATCGCTACACCTTC	CASSLGGTGDDRYTF
NA	TRBV12-3/TRBV12-4	13	TRBJ2-7	NA	TGTGCCAGCATCGACGCCGGGGGTTACGAGCAGTACTTC	CASIDAGGYEQYF
many	TRBV9	17	TRBJ2-1	TRBD1	TGTGCCAGCAGCGTACATGACCTGGGACAGGGATACAATGAGCAGTTCTTC	CASSVHDLGQGYNEQFF
NA	TRBV7-8	14	TRBJ2-2	NA	TGTGCCAGTACAACCGGGGCGAACACCGGGGAGCTGTTTTTT	CASTTGANTGELFF
many	TRBV7-8	16	TRBJ2-7	NA	TGTGCCAGCAGCTTAGTGGCGGGACTTCCTGCCTACGAGCAGTACTTC	CASSLVAGLPAYEQYF
many	TRBV25-1	16	TRBJ2-3	TRBD2	TGTGCCAGCAGTGTGGGACTAGCGCTAAGCACAGATACGCAGTATTTT	CASSVGLALSTDTQYF
many	TRBV5-6	15	TRBJ1-5	NA	TGTGCCAGCAGCTTGTGGGGGACCAGCAATCAGCCCCAGCATTTT	CASSLWGTSNQPQHF
few	TRBV7-9	14	TRBJ2-3	TRBD2	TGTGCCAGCAGCTTGGGACTAGTGCCAGATACGCAGTATTTT	CASSLGLVPDTQYF
many	TRBV12-3/TRBV12-4	13	TRBJ2-3	NA	TGTGCCAGCAGGGGTACTAGTTTGGGTACGCAGTATTTT	CASRGTSLGTQYF
few	TRBV12-3/TRBV12-4	14	TRBJ2-1	NA	TGTGCCAGCAGTTTATTACAGGGAGACAATGAGCAGTTCTTC	CASSLLQGDNEQFF
many	TRBV12-3/TRBV12-4	12	TRBJ2-7	NA	TGTGCCAGCAGACAACAGGGATACGAGCAGTACTTC	CASRQQGYEQYF
many	TRBV5-6	14	TRBJ1-6	NA	TGTGCCAGCAGCTTTACCGGAATGGGTTCACCCCTCCACTTT	CASSFTGMGSPLHF
many	TRBV5-1	12	TRBJ2-1	NA	TGCGCCAGCAGAGAGGGGTACAATGAGCAGTTCTTC	CASREGYNEQFF